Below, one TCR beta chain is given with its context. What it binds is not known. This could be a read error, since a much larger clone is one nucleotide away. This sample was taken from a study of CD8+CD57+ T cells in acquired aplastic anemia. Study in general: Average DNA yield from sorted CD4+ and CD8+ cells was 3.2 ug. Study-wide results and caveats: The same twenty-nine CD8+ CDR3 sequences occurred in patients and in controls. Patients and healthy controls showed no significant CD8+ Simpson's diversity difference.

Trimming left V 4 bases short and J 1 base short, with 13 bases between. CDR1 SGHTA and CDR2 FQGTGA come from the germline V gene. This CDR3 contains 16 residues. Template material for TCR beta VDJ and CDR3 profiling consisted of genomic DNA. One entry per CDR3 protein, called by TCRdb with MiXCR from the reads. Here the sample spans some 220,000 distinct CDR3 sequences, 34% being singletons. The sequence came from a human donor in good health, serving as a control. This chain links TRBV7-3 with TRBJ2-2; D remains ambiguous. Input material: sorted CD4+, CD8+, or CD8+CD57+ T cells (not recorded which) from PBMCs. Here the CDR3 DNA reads TGTGCCAGCAGCTCGTATCACAGACAGAACACCGGGGAGCTGTTTTTT. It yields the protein CASSSYHRQNTGELFF. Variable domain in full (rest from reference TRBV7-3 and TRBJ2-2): GAGVSQTPSNKVTEKGKYVELRCDPISGHTALYWYRQSLGQGPEFLIYFQGTGAADDSGLPNDRFFAVRPEGSVSTLKIQRTERGDSAVYLCASSSYHRQNTGELFFGEGSRLTVL.